The 27 T cell receptor beta chains in this list originate from one sample, sequenced in a study of control samples from healthy donors and cancer patients. TCRdb's copy holds only in-frame clones and misses some; the assay was immunoSEQ multiplex PCR. The sample shows about 75,000 clones, 90% to 95% of them seen only once. What was sequenced was blood. The receptors come from a woman in her thirties or forties in good health.

The chain employs TRBV5-5 and TRBJ2-3; D might be TRBD1 (6 bases). CDR3 length: 13 residues. The V gene lost 4 bases and the J gene lost 4 bases, with 10 bases spanning the gap. Germline V gene lookup returns CDR1 SGHKS and CDR2 YYEKEE (reference sequence). CDR3: CASSPRTADTQYF. CDR3 nucleotides: TGTGCCAGCAGCCCGAGGACAGCAGATACGCAGTATTTT. The full variable domain, completed using reference TRBV5-5 and TRBJ2-3, is DAGVTQSPTHLIKTRGQQVTLRCSPISGHKSVSWYQQVLGQGPQFIFQYYEKEERGRGNFPDRFSARQFPNYSSELNVNALLLGDSALYLCASSPRTADTQYFGPGTRLTVL.

V gene TRBV5-1 combines with J gene TRBJ2-2; the D is unclear. Germline assignment: CDR1 SGHRS and CDR2 YFSETQ. CDR3 length: 16 amino acids. Deletions cut 1 base from V and 4 bases from J, with 14 bases between. The CDR3 DNA reads TGCGCCAGCAGCTTGTCGGGCGTTCGTACCACCGGGGAGCTGTTTTTT. Translation: CASSLSGVRTTGELFF.

V gene TRBV4-2 combines with J gene TRBJ2-6; TRBD2 matches 13 bases. In germline, CDR1 is LGHNA, CDR2 YNFKEQ. The junction had 4 bases not matched to a gene; V was cut back by 4 bases and J by 4 bases. The CDR3 covers 17 residues. Written as DNA, the CDR3 is TGTGCCAGCAGCCGGACTAGCGGGGGTGGAGGGGCCAACGTCCTGACTTTC. The encoded protein is CASSRTSGGGGANVLTF.

This clone was picked up one time. The J gene is TRBJ2-1, the V gene TRBV10-1, with 7 bases matching TRBD2. The junction had 14 bases not matched to a gene; V was cut back by 7 bases and J by 5 bases. Germline assignment: CDR1 WNHNN and CDR2 SYGVQD (reference sequence). This CDR3 comprises 16 residues. The CDR3 sequence is CASIIEREGRDNEQFF. Written as DNA, the CDR3 is TGCGCCAGCATCATTGAGAGGGAGGGCCGAGACAATGAGCAGTTCTTC.

The chain couples TRBV19 to TRBJ1-2; tentatively, D is TRBD1 (6 bases). Germline CDR1 LNHDA, CDR2 SQIVND (reference sequence). This CDR3 comprises 15 residues. V dropped 6 bases and J dropped 1 base, with 15 bases sitting between them. CDR3 loop: CASRIRDTLNYGYTF. CDR3 bases: TGTGCCAGTAGAATCCGGGACACCCTTAACTATGGCTACACCTTC.

Only one count was recorded for this clone. This sequence joins TRBV5-1 and TRBJ2-5, with D perhaps assigned TRBD1 or TRBD2 (5 bases each). The CDR3 runs to 14 residues. The germline CDR1 and CDR2 sequences are SGHRS and YFSETQ. V lost 0 bases and J 2 bases, leaving 8 bases between the germline ends. CDR3 coding DNA: TGCGCCAGCAGCTTGGGGGGGAAACAAGAGACCCAGTACTTC. It encodes CASSLGGKQETQYF.

The chain has TRBV6-5 and TRBJ2-1; D call uncertain. This CDR3 spans 16 amino acids. CDR1 and CDR2 from the germline V gene are MNHEY and SVGAGI. V was pared by 2 bases and J by 7 bases, with 18 bases between. The CDR3 DNA reads as TGTGCCAGCAGTTACGGTCCAGCCTCTTTTACTAATGAGCAGTTCTTC. This gives the protein CASSYGPASFTNEQFF.

The rearrangement links TRBV19 to TRBJ2-7; no firm D call. This CDR3 has 15 amino acids. Germline V lookup: CDR1 LNHDA, CDR2 SQIVND (reference sequence). The germline V and J ends were trimmed by 1 base and 2 bases, with 12 bases remaining between them. This CDR3 is CASSIARLPTYEQYF. For the CDR3, the DNA is TGTGCCAGTAGTATAGCCAGGCTACCTACCTACGAGCAGTACTTC.

The chain combines TRBV5-1 with TRBJ1-2; D perhaps matches TRBD1 (6 bases). The CDR3 is 13 residues long. Germline V CDR1 and CDR2: SGHRS, YFSETQ. The V and J ends lost 0 bases and 8 bases respectively, with 11 bases between them. The CDR3 is CASSLETGQGYTF. CDR3 coding DNA: TGCGCCAGCAGCTTGGAGACAGGTCAGGGCTACACCTTC.

The table lists this clone with a few counts. The chain couples TRBV5-6 to TRBJ1-6; 8 bases are a match to TRBD1. CDR1 and CDR2 (germline): SGHDT, YYEEEE. With V trimmed by 2 bases and J by 6 bases, 4 bases remained unmatched. The CDR3 has 15 residues. CDR3 DNA sequence: TGTGCCAGCAGCTTACCAGGGGGCCTTAATTCACCCCTCCACTTT. As protein: CASSLPGGLNSPLHF.

CDR3 amino acids: CASSLRAGGAGQPQHF. The CDR3, as DNA: TGTGCCAGCAGTTTACGGGCAGGGGGCGCGGGTCAGCCCCAGCATTTT. The chain is built from TRBV27 and TRBJ1-5; 8 bases map to TRBD1. Germline values: CDR1 MNHEY, CDR2 SMNVEV (reference sequence). The CDR3 runs 16 residues. V shed 2 bases, J shed 6 bases, and the junction held 9 bases outside the gene matches.

The chain couples TRBV10-3 to TRBJ2-4; D not resolved. CDR3 length: 15 residues. Germline V gene lookup returns CDR1 ENHRY and CDR2 SYGVKD. Trimming pared 2 bases from V and 0 bases from J, leaving 8 bases between. This CDR3 reads CAISETALAKNIQYF. The DNA for the CDR3 is TGTGCCATCAGTGAGACGGCCCTAGCCAAAAACATTCAGTACTTC.

The rearrangement links TRBV5-1 to TRBJ1-6; unclear D gene. Looked up from germline, CDR1 is SGHRS and CDR2 is YFSETQ. This CDR3 is built from 16 residues. V gave up 4 bases and J gave up 0 bases, with 11 bases separating them. The CDR3 DNA follows: TGCGCCAGCAGCCCAAGAGAGAGCTCCTATAATTCACCCCTCCACTTT. Amino acids: CASSPRESSYNSPLHF.

This chain links TRBV5-1 with TRBJ2-7; 8 nucleotides align to TRBD2. Germline CDR1 SGHRS, CDR2 YFSETQ. The CDR3 runs to 16 residues. V shed 0 bases and J 1 base; nucleotides not matched to a gene: 6. In nucleotides, the CDR3 is TGCGCCAGCAGCTTGGATCGGACTAGCCGTTCCTACGAGCAGTACTTC. It encodes CASSLDRTSRSYEQYF.

The V gene is TRBV28, the J gene TRBJ1-2; 7 bases agree with TRBD1. The trim removed 6 bases at V and 5 bases at J, leaving 6 bases unmatched. Per germline, CDR1 MDHEN and CDR2 SYDVKM. The CDR3 is 13 amino acids. The CDR3 region has the DNA TGTGCCAGCAGCCGGGGACAGAGATATGGCTACACCTTC. This translates into CASSRGQRYGYTF.

The V and J genes are TRBV20-1 and TRBJ1-2; no definite D call. The CDR3 loop spans 10 amino acids. CDR1 DFQATT and CDR2 SNEGSKA come from the germline V gene (reference sequence). Trimming pared 6 bases from V and 8 bases from J, leaving 10 bases between. CDR3 amino acids: CSAPNGGYTF. CDR3 DNA: TGCAGTGCCCCAAATGGGGGCTACACCTTC.

The rearrangement links TRBV27 to TRBJ2-1; perhaps TRBD1 as D (5 bases). The CDR3 sequence is 15 residues long. Trimming shortened V by 6 bases and J by 4 bases, and 16 bases separated the two germline ends. Germline V gene lookup returns CDR1 MNHEY and CDR2 SMNVEV (reference sequence). For the CDR3, the DNA is TGTGCCAGCAGACAGGTCCCCCTTTTTTACAATGAGCAGTTCTTC. Translated: CASRQVPLFYNEQFF.

This chain links TRBV27 with TRBJ2-5; 10 bases are a match to TRBD1. Germline V gene data show CDR1 as MNHEY and CDR2 as SMNVEV (reference sequence). Unmatched junction bases numbered 9, after V lost 5 bases and J lost 3 bases. This CDR3 has 16 residues. In DNA, the CDR3 is TGTGCCAGCAGTCTCCCCACCGGGACAGGGGAAGAGACCCAGTACTTC. Its translation: CASSLPTGTGEETQYF.

The chain recombines TRBV6-6 with TRBJ1-1; D unresolved. V was trimmed by 2 bases and J by 0 bases, leaving 4 bases between them. The length of the CDR3 is 13 residues. Per germline, CDR1 MNHNY and CDR2 SVGAGI (reference sequence). The CDR3 spells CASSYGMNTEAFF. Written as DNA, the CDR3 is TGTGCCAGCAGTTACGGCATGAACACTGAAGCTTTCTTT.

The chain links TRBV19 to TRBJ1-4, with D perhaps matching TRBD1 (5 bases). The length of the CDR3 is 13 residues. Germline V CDR1 and CDR2: LNHDA, SQIVND (reference sequence). Trimming shortened V by 6 bases and J by 7 bases, and 12 bases separated the two germline ends. CDR3 sequence reads: CASSVRTGEKLFF. The CDR3 region has the DNA TGTGCCAGTAGCGTCCGCACAGGTGAAAAACTGTTTTTT.

This chain connects TRBV30 to TRBJ2-3, with 7 nucleotides matching TRBD2. J was trimmed by 1 base and V by 4 bases; bases with no gene match: 5. The CDR3 totals 14 residues. Looked up from germline, CDR1 is GTSNPN and CDR2 is SVGIG (reference sequence). DNA for the CDR3: TGTGCCTGGACAACAGGACTAGGCACAGATACGCAGTATTTT. The encoded protein is CAWTTGLGTDTQYF.

The chain combines TRBV29-1 with TRBJ1-1; tentative D call: TRBD1 (5 bases). V gave up 3 bases and J gave up 6 bases, with 17 bases separating them. Germline lookup yields CDR1 SQVTM and CDR2 ANQGSEA. The CDR3 covers 14 residues. In DNA form, the CDR3 reads TGCAGCGTTGACGGTGGGGGGTTCGTCTCTGAAGCTTTCTTT. It specifies CSVDGGGFVSEAFF.

The V gene is TRBV30, the J gene TRBJ1-1; D is uncertain. Germline V gene lookup returns CDR1 GTSNPN and CDR2 SVGIG (reference sequence). The V and J ends lost 0 bases and 6 bases respectively, with 11 bases between them. The CDR3 length is 13 residues. The DNA for the CDR3 is TGTGCCTGGAGTGTTATACAGTCCGCTGAAGCTTTCTTT. Protein: CAWSVIQSAEAFF.

The count of this clone is one. J is TRBJ1-6 and V is TRBV21-1. TRBV21-1 corresponds to a pseudogene. This CDR3 has 15 residues. The CDR3 protein is CASSKVRGIDSPLHF. CDR3 DNA: TGTGCCAGCAGCAAAGTCCGGGGCATTGATTCACCCCTCCACTTT.

The chain recombines TRBV4-1 with TRBJ1-2; TRBD1 is a possible D gene (6 bases). The length of the CDR3 is 15 residues. The ends were cut back, 3 bases at V and 7 bases at J, with 18 bases in the middle. The germline CDR1 and CDR2 sequences are MGHRA and YSYEKL. The CDR3 sequence: CASSQPYGGQGGYTF. CDR3 bases: TGCGCCAGCAGCCAGCCATACGGGGGGCAAGGTGGCTACACCTTC.

This clone was picked up a small number of times. The V gene is TRBV7-2, the J gene TRBJ2-7, with 11 nucleotides matching TRBD2. The germline CDR1 and CDR2 sequences are SGHTA and FQGNSA. This CDR3 contains 15 residues. The J segment lost 3 bases and the V segment lost 4 bases, leaving 5 bases of the junction unmatched. CDR3 sequence: CASSSAGTSGYEQYF. As DNA, the CDR3 is TGTGCCAGCAGCTCCGCCGGGACTAGCGGCTACGAGCAGTACTTC.

In this sample, this clone turned up once. The chain carries TRBV15 and TRBJ2-5; TRBD1 matches at 7 bases. After removal of 5 bases from V and 6 bases from J, the junction contained 9 bases not matched to a gene. Germline V CDR1 and CDR2: LNHNV, YYDKDF (reference sequence). The CDR3 contains 14 residues. The CDR3 nucleotides are TGTGCCACCAGCGGATCGAACAGGGGACAGACCCAGTACTTC. This codes for CATSGSNRGQTQYF.